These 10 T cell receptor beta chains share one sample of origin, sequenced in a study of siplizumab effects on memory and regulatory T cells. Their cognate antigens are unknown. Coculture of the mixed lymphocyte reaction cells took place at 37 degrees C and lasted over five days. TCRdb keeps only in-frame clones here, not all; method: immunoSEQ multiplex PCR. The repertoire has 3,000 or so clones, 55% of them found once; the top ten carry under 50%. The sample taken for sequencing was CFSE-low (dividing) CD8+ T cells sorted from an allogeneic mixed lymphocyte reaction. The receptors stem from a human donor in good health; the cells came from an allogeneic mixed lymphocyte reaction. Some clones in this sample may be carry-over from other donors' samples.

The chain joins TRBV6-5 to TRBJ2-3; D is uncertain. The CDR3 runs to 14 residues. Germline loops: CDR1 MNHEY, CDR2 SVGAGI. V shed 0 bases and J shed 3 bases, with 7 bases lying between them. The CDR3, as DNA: TGTGCCAGCAGTTACTCGGCCCCGACAGATACGCAGTATTTT. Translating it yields CASSYSAPTDTQYF.

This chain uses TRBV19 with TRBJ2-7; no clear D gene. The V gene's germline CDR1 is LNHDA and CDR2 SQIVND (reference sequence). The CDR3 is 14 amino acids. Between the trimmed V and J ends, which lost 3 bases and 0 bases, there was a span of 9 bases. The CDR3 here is CASSIMGSSYEQYF. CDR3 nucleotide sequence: TGTGCCAGTAGTATTATGGGGTCCTCCTACGAGCAGTACTTC.

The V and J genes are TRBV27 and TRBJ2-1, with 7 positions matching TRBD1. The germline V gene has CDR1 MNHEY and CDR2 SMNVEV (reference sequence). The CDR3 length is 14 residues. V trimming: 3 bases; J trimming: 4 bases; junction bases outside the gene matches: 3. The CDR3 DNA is TGTGCCAGCAGTTTCGCGACAGGGTACAATGAGCAGTTCTTC. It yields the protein CASSFATGYNEQFF.

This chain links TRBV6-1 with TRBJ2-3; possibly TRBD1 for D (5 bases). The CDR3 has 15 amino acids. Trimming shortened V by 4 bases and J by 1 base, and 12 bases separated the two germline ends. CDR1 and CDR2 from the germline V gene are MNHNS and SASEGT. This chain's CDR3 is CASSGGVSGTDTQYF. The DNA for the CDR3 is TGTGCCAGCAGTGGGGGCGTATCGGGCACAGATACGCAGTATTTT.

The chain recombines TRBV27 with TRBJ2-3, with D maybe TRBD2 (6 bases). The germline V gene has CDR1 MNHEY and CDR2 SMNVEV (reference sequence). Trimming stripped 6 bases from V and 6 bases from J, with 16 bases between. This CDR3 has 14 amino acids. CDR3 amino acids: CASRDLMEGDTQYF. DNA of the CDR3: TGTGCCAGCAGGGACTTAATGGAGGGGGATACGCAGTATTTT.

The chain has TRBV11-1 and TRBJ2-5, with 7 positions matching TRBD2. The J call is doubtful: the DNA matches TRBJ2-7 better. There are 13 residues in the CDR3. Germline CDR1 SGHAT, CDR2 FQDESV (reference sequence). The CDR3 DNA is TGTGCCAGCAGCCCCCTGGGGGGGTACGAGCAGTACTTC. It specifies CASSPLGGYEQYF.

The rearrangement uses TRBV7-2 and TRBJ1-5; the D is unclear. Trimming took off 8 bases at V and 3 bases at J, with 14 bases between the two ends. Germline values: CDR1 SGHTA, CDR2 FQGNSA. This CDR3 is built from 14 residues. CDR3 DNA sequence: TGTGCCAGCCAGTCTTTAGGGTACAATCAGCCCCAGCATTTT. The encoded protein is CASQSLGYNQPQHF.

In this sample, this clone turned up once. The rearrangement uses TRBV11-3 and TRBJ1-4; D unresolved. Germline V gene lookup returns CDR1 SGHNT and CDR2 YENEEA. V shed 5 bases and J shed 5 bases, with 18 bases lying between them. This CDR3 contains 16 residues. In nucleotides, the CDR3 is TGTGCCAGCAGCCCCGCCTCCCACAGTCTAAATGAAAAACTGTTTTTT. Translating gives CASSPASHSLNEKLFF.

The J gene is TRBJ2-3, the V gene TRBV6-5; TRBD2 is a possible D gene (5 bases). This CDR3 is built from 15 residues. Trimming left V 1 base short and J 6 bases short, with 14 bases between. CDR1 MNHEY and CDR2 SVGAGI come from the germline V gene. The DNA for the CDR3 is TGTGCCAGCAGTTACTTGGGAGCTACCTCCGATACGCAGTATTTT. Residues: CASSYLGATSDTQYF.

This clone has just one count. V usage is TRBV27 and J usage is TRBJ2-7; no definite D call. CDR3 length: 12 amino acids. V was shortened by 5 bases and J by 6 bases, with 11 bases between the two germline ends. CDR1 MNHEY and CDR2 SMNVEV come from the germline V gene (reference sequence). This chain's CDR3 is CASSVGIGEQYF. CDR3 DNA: TGTGCCAGCAGTGTAGGGATCGGCGAGCAGTACTTC.